These 5 T cell receptor beta chains came from one sample sequenced in a study of OX40 agonist ivuxolimab in advanced cancers. The repertoire was sequenced with immunoSEQ multiplex PCR; TCRdb's copy has only in-frame clones and lacks some. The sample shows some 30,000 clones, about 80% of them seen only once. The sequenced sample was CD4+ or CD8+ T cells sorted from blood, obtained in a trial of the OX40 agonist ivuxolimab. The origin of the receptors is an adult with an advanced solid tumor such as melanoma, head and neck, liver or kidney cancer.

V is TRBV4-1 and J is TRBJ2-7; 9 bases fit TRBD1. This CDR3 is 16 amino acids long. The germline CDR1 and CDR2 sequences are MGHRA and YSYEKL. V lost 3 bases and J lost 2; bases outside the gene matches: 8. The CDR3 DNA reads as TGCGCCAGCAGCCAGAATTCGGGACAGGGAGCCTACGAGCAGTACTTC. Translating it yields CASSQNSGQGAYEQYF.

This clone rates as medium-sized. This chain joins TRBV12-5 and TRBJ2-1; D is unclear. Trimming pared 1 base from V and 5 bases from J, leaving 6 bases between. This CDR3 has 13 amino acids. Germline-derived CDR1 and CDR2 are LGHNT and FRNRAP. The CDR3 sequence is CASGLGTHNEQFF. The CDR3 bases are TGTGCTAGTGGTTTGGGCACTCACAATGAGCAGTTCTTC.

The chain has TRBV29-1 and TRBJ2-1, with a possible D match to TRBD2 (6 bases). V was shortened by 3 bases and J by 7 bases, with 7 bases between the two germline ends. Germline-derived CDR1 and CDR2 are SQVTM and ANQGSEA. This CDR3 is built from 11 residues. The CDR3 loop reads CSVDGGNEQFF. CDR3 sequence (DNA): TGCAGCGTTGATGGGGGGAATGAGCAGTTCTTC.

The rearrangement links TRBV6-6 to TRBJ2-4, with TRBD2 as a possible D gene (7 bases). The CDR3 is 16 residues long. The V and J ends lost 6 bases and 0 bases respectively, with 15 bases between them. Germline CDR1 MNHNY, CDR2 SVGAGI (reference sequence). CDR3 nucleotide sequence: TGTGCCAGCAGCCCTGGGGGGGCCTTAGCCAAAAACATTCAGTACTTC. Translated, it gives CASSPGGALAKNIQYF.

The CDR3 here is CASSLVGTGELFF. For the CDR3, the DNA is TGTGCCAGCAGTTTAGTAGGCACCGGGGAGCTGTTTTTT. The V gene is TRBV25-1, the J gene TRBJ2-2; D remains unclear. Between the trimmed V and J ends, which lost 5 bases and 4 bases, there was a span of 8 bases. Germline CDR1 reads MGHDK; CDR2 reads SYGVNS. The CDR3 is 13 amino acids.